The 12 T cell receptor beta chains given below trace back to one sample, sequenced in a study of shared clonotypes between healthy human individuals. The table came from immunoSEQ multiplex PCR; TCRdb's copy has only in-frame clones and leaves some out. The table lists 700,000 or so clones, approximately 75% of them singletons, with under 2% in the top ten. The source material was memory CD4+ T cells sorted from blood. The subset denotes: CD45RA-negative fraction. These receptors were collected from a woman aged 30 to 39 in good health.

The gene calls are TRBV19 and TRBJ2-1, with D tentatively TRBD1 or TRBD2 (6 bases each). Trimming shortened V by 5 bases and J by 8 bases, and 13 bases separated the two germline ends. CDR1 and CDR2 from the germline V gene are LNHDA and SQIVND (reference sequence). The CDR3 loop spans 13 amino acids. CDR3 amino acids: CASSLGGGYEQFF. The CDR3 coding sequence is TGTGCCAGTAGTTTAGGGGGAGGTTATGAGCAGTTCTTC.

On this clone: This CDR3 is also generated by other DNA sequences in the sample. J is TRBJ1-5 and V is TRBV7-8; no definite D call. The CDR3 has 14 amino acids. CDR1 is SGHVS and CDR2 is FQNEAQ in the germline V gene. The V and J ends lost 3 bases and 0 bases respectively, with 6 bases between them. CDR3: CASSFLDSNQPQHF. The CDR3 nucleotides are TGTGCCAGCAGCTTCCTAGATAGCAATCAGCCCCAGCATTTT.

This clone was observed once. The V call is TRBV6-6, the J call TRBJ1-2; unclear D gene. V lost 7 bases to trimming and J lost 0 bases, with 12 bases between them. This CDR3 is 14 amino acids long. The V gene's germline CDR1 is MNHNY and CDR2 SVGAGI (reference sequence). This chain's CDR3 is CASTFRTSNYGYTF. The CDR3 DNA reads TGTGCCAGCACCTTTAGGACGTCTAACTATGGCTACACCTTC.

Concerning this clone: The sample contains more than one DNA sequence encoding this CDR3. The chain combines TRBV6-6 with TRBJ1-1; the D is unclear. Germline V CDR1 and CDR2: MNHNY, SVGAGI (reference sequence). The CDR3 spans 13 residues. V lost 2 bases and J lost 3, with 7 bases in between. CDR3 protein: CASSYSLDTEAFF. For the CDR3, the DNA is TGTGCCAGCAGTTACAGCCTCGACACTGAAGCTTTCTTT.

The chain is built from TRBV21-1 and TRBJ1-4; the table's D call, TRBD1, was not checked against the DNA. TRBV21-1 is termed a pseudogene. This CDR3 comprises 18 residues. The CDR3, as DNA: TGTGCCAGCAGCCTCCAAACAGGGGCTCCAACAACTAATGAAAAACTGTTTTTT. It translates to CASSLQTGAPTTNEKLFF.

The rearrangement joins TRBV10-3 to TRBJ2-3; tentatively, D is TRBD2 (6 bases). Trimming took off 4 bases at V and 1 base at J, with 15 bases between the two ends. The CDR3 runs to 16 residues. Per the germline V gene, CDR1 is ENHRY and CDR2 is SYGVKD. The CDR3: CAISGESSGGTDTQYF. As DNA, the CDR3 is TGTGCCATCAGTGGGGAGTCTTCGGGGGGCACAGATACGCAGTATTTT.

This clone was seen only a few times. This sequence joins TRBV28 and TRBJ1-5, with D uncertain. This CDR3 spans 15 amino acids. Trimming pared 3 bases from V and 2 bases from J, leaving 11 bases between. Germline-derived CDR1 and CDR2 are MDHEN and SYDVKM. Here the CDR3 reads CASSFGQIGNQPQHF. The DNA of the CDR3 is TGTGCCAGCAGTTTCGGGCAGATTGGCAATCAGCCCCAGCATTTT.

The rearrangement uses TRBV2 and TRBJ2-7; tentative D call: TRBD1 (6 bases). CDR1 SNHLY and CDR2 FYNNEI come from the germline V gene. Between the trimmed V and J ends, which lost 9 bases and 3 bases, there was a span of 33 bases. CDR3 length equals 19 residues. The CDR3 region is CARCLNLRDTPTSLYEQYF. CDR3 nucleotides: TGTGCCAGGTGTCTGAATCTCCGGGACACTCCAACTTCGCTCTACGAGCAGTACTTC.

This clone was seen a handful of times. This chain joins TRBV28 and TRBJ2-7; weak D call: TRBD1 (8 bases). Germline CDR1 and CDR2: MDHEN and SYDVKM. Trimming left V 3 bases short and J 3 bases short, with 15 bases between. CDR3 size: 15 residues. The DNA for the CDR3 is TGTGCCAGCAGTTTGGGGGGGACAGGCGGCTACGAGCAGTACTTC. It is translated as CASSLGGTGGYEQYF. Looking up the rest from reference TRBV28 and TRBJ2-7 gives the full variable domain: DVKVTQSSRYLVKRTGEKVFLECVQDMDHENMFWYRQDPGLGLRLIYFSYDVKMKEKGDIPEGYSVSREKKERFSLILESASTNQTSMYLCASSLGGTGGYEQYFGPGTRLTVT.

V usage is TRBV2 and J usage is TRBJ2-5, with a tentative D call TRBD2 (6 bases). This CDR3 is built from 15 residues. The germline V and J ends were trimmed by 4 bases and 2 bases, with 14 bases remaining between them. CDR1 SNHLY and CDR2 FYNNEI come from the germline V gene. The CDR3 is CASSGRVGGQETQYF. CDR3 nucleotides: TGTGCCAGCAGTGGGAGGGTAGGAGGGCAAGAGACCCAGTACTTC.

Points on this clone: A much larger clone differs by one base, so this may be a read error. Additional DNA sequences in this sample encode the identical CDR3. CDR3 bases: TGTGCCAGCAGTTCGAACAATGAGCAGTTCTTC. This translates into CASSSNNEQFF. The chain recombines TRBV27 with TRBJ2-1; no firm D call. The CDR3 is 11 residues long. Trimming removed 4 bases at V and 5 bases at J, with 3 bases between. Germline V CDR1 and CDR2: MNHEY, SMNVEV (reference sequence).

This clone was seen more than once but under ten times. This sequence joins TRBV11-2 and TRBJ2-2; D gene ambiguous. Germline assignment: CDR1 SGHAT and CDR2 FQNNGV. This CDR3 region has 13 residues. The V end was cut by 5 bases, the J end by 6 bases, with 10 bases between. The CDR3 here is CASSPGYAGELFF. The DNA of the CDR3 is TGTGCCAGCAGCCCCGGGTACGCCGGGGAGCTGTTTTTT.